Below, 21 T cell receptor beta chains from the same sample are listed, as sequenced in a study of cytomegalovirus exposure and HLA in healthy donors. PCR employed 60 Vbeta and 13 Jbeta primers. Produced via immunoSEQ multiplex PCR; TCRdb's table is partial and in-frame only. The sample holds approximately 150,000 clones; roughly four fifths are singletons and the top ten take nearly 3.5%. The sequenced sample was PBMCs. The receptor source for this set is a male donor in good health and CMV-seronegative.

As regards this clone: Compared with germline, one end of the junction differs, possibly owing to a read error. The chain joins TRBV7-9 to TRBJ2-7; D unresolved. From germline, CDR1 is SEHNR and CDR2 FQNEAQ (reference sequence). The CDR3 consists of 13 residues. Here the CDR3 DNA reads TGTTCCAGCAGCTTAGACGGTGCCTACGAGCAGTACTTC. Translated: CSSSLDGAYEQYF.

This sequence joins TRBV7-9 and TRBJ1-3; tentatively, D is TRBD1 (6 bases). Trimming shortened V by 3 bases and J by 3 bases, and 12 bases separated the two germline ends. The CDR3 spans 15 residues. Germline V gene lookup returns CDR1 SEHNR and CDR2 FQNEAQ (reference sequence). The CDR3 spells CASSLRGGIGNTIYF. The CDR3 DNA follows: TGTGCCAGCAGCTTGAGAGGGGGTATTGGAAACACCATATATTTT. The entire variable domain, with the rest obtained from reference TRBV7-9 and TRBJ1-3, is as follows: DTGVSQNPRHKITKRGQNVTFRCDPISEHNRLYWYRQTLGQGPEFLTYFQNEAQLEKSRLLSDRFSAERPKGSFSTLEIQRTEQGDSAMYLCASSLRGGIGNTIYFGEGSWLTVV.

J is TRBJ1-6 and V is TRBV27, with D unresolved. The CDR3 extends over 14 amino acids. Germline V CDR1 and CDR2: MNHEY, SMNVEV (reference sequence). Deletions cut 2 bases from V and 7 bases from J, with 9 bases between. The CDR3 loop reads CASSLRDRNSPLHF. In DNA, the CDR3 is TGTGCCAGCAGTTTACGGGATCGGAATTCACCCCTCCACTTT.

This clone was observed a few times. The chain is built from TRBV7-8 and TRBJ2-3, with 13 bases aligning to TRBD2. Trimming took 5 bases from V and 3 from J; bases not matched to a gene: 8. This CDR3 has 17 amino acids. The germline V gene encodes CDR1 SGHVS and CDR2 FQNEAQ. CDR3 in DNA: TGTGCCAGCAGCGGTAGTAGACTAGCGGGGGGAACAGATACGCAGTATTTT. This encodes CASSGSRLAGGTDTQYF.

The V call is TRBV29-1, the J call TRBJ1-1, with D possibly matching TRBD1 (6 bases). V lost 7 bases, J lost 0 bases, and 18 bases lay in between. CDR3 length: 15 residues. Germline CDR1 reads SQVTM; CDR2 reads ANQGSEA. CDR3 residues: CSARTDLRMNTEAFF. The CDR3, as DNA: TGCAGCGCCCGGACAGACCTCCGGATGAACACTGAAGCTTTCTTT.

V gene TRBV15 combines with J gene TRBJ2-7; D possibly corresponds to TRBD2 (5 bases). V was cut by 3 bases and J by 6 bases, with 18 bases left in between. CDR3 length: 15 amino acids. Germline V gene lookup returns CDR1 LNHNV and CDR2 YYDKDF (reference sequence). CDR3 loop: CATSSRRAGGFEQYF. As DNA, the CDR3 is TGTGCCACCAGCAGCCGGCGGGCGGGCGGCTTCGAGCAGTACTTC.

The gene calls are TRBV27 and TRBJ2-1; the match to TRBD2 covers 9 bases. V trimming: 2 bases; J trimming: 4 bases; junction bases outside the gene matches: 9. This CDR3 spans 17 amino acids. Germline CDR1 reads MNHEY; CDR2 reads SMNVEV (reference sequence). CDR3 loop: CASSLEFPAGGYNEQFF. The DNA of the CDR3 is TGTGCCAGCAGTTTAGAGTTTCCAGCGGGGGGATACAATGAGCAGTTCTTC.

Regarding this clone: Compared with germline, one end of the junction differs, possibly owing to a read error. The chain carries TRBV7-9 and TRBJ2-2; TRBD1 matches 7 bases. From germline, CDR1 is SEHNR and CDR2 FQNEAQ (reference sequence). This CDR3 has 14 residues. The CDR3 sequence: CSSSLRQGPGELFF. The CDR3 DNA reads TGTTCCAGCAGCTTAAGACAGGGTCCCGGGGAGCTGTTTTTT.

The chain links TRBV6-4 to TRBJ2-3; TRBD1 aligns across 8 bases. V shed 0 bases and J 8 bases; nucleotides not matched to a gene: 4. This CDR3 comprises 14 residues. The V gene's germline CDR1 is MRHNA and CDR2 SNTAGT. Here the CDR3 reads CASSDSQGAGTQYF. The CDR3 coding sequence is TGTGCCAGCAGTGACTCGCAGGGGGCCGGTACGCAGTATTTT.

This clone appeared a single time. J is TRBJ2-1 and V is TRBV5-4; tentatively, D is TRBD1 (5 bases). The V and J ends lost 10 bases and 9 bases respectively, with 26 bases between them. The germline V gene has CDR1 SGHNT and CDR2 YYREEE (reference sequence). The CDR3 has 15 residues. The CDR3, as DNA: TGTGCCGCACGGCAGGCAGGGCGAGTTAGTAGTGAGCAGTTCTTC. This encodes CAARQAGRVSSEQFF.

This chain joins TRBV25-1 and TRBJ2-1; a possible D gene is TRBD1 (6 bases). Between the trimmed V and J ends, which lost 6 bases and 6 bases, there was a span of 21 bases. CDR1 MGHDK and CDR2 SYGVNS come from the germline V gene. The CDR3 is 16 residues long. CDR3 in amino acids: CASRAVRTEPSNEQFF. In DNA, the CDR3 is TGTGCCAGCAGAGCCGTTAGGACAGAACCCAGCAATGAGCAGTTCTTC.

The genes are TRBV15 and TRBJ2-5, with 10 bases lining up with TRBD1. Germline V CDR1 and CDR2: LNHNV, YYDKDF (reference sequence). V gave up 4 bases and J gave up 5 bases; unmatched junction bases: 7. The CDR3 consists of 15 residues. This chain's CDR3 is CATSIGTGVLETQYF. For the CDR3, the DNA is TGTGCCACCAGCATTGGGACAGGGGTTTTGGAGACCCAGTACTTC. Full variable domain (remainder filled in from reference TRBV15 and TRBJ2-5): DAMVIQNPRYQVTQFGKPVTLSCSQTLNHNVMYWYQQKSSQAPKLLFHYYDKDFNNEADTPDNFQSRRPNTSFCFLDIRSPGLGDTAMYLCATSIGTGVLETQYFGPGTRLLVL.

The gene calls are TRBV2 and TRBJ2-5; 10 bases map to TRBD1. The J call may be mistaken, given a closer DNA end match to TRBJ2-7. Per germline, CDR1 SNHLY and CDR2 FYNNEI. This CDR3 is 14 amino acids long. The CDR3 here is CASRSGTGDSEQYF. In nucleotides, the CDR3 is TGTGCCAGCAGGTCCGGGACAGGGGACTCCGAGCAGTACTTC.

The chain recombines TRBV5-4 with TRBJ2-7; possibly TRBD1 for D (5 bases). Germline CDR1 is SGHNT and CDR2 is YYREEE (reference sequence). This CDR3 contains 14 residues. Trimming stripped 0 bases from V and 3 bases from J, with 10 bases between. The CDR3 is CASSLDRGLYEQYF. The DNA for the CDR3 is TGTGCCAGCAGCTTGGATAGGGGCCTCTACGAGCAGTACTTC.

This clone occurred once. The chain employs TRBV19 and TRBJ1-6; no definite D call. This CDR3 comprises 13 residues. The germline V gene has CDR1 LNHDA and CDR2 SQIVND (reference sequence). V was pared by 10 bases and J by 8 bases, with 15 bases between. The CDR3 DNA reads TGTGCCACCAACGGGAAAAGGGATTCACCCCTCCACTTT. This sequence encodes CATNGKRDSPLHF.

This chain connects TRBV7-9 to TRBJ2-7; a possible D gene is TRBD1 (6 bases). The CDR3 sequence is 16 residues long. Germline CDR1 reads SEHNR; CDR2 reads FQNEAQ (reference sequence). Trimming took off 3 bases at V and 2 bases at J, with 17 bases between the two ends. The CDR3 loop is CASSLAHGQRAYEQYF. The CDR3 DNA sequence: TGTGCCAGCAGCTTGGCGCATGGACAGCGAGCCTACGAGCAGTACTTC.

The rearrangement joins TRBV4-1 to TRBJ2-3; D gene uncertain. The V gene's germline CDR1 is MGHRA and CDR2 YSYEKL. Trimming removed 0 bases at V and 9 bases at J, with 16 bases between. This CDR3 has 15 residues. The CDR3 coding sequence is TGCGCCAGCAGCCAAGATGTAAGTGGTGCAGGAACGCAGTATTTT. It translates to CASSQDVSGAGTQYF.

This chain connects TRBV18 to TRBJ1-3; D might be TRBD1 (5 bases). The CDR3 loop spans 16 amino acids. With 4 bases removed from V and 4 bases from J, the gap between germline ends came to 17 bases. In germline, CDR1 is KGHSH, CDR2 LQKENI. Here the CDR3 DNA reads TGTGCCAGCTCACTAGCGACGGAGGGGTCGGGAAACACCATATATTTT. Its translation is CASSLATEGSGNTIYF.

V is TRBV9 and J is TRBJ2-1; 10 bases map to TRBD2. CDR3 length equals 17 residues. The germline V gene has CDR1 SGDLS and CDR2 YYNGEE. Trimming took 0 bases from V and 7 from J; bases not matched to a gene: 10. Here the CDR3 reads CASSVGVSGRAGNEQFF. The DNA for the CDR3 is TGTGCCAGCAGCGTAGGGGTCAGCGGGAGGGCCGGGAATGAGCAGTTCTTC. Full variable domain (remainder filled in from reference TRBV9 and TRBJ2-1): DSGVTQTPKHLITATGQRVTLRCSPRSGDLSVYWYQQSLDQGLQFLIQYYNGEERAKGNILERFSAQQFPDLHSELNLSSLELGDSALYFCASSVGVSGRAGNEQFFGPGTRLTVL.

The chain carries TRBV5-5 and TRBJ2-2, with D perhaps matching TRBD1 (6 bases). The CDR3 length is 17 residues. The V end was cut by 6 bases, the J end by 4 bases, with 22 bases between. Germline loops: CDR1 SGHKS, CDR2 YYEKEE (reference sequence). The CDR3 protein is CASNPLTTGPTTGELFF. In DNA form, the CDR3 reads TGTGCCAGCAACCCACTGACTACAGGGCCCACCACCGGGGAGCTGTTTTTT.

This chain connects TRBV19 to TRBJ2-5, with 10 bases identical to TRBD1. CDR1 is LNHDA, CDR2 SQIVND, per germline (reference sequence). Trimming removed 3 bases from V and 5 bases from J; junction bases left unmatched: 3. This CDR3 region has 14 residues. The CDR3 protein is CASSMTGGAETQYF. The CDR3 DNA follows: TGTGCCAGTAGTATGACAGGGGGCGCGGAGACCCAGTACTTC.